This TCR beta chain emerged from a study of radiotherapy plus CTLA-4 blockade in lung cancer. The CDR3 has 14 amino acids. Germline trimming cut 5 bases from V and 5 bases from J; bases unmatched to any gene: 6. Germline-derived CDR1 and CDR2 are SNHLY and FYNNEI. TCRdb's table, derived via immunoSEQ multiplex PCR, lists solely in-frame clones and lacks some. The table shows tens of thousands of clones, with 73% occurring only once. This TCR came from a human donor with non-small cell lung cancer who had stable disease on radiotherapy plus ipilimumab. The material sequenced was peripheral blood, taken from a patient treated with radiotherapy plus ipilimumab. V usage is TRBV2 and J usage is TRBJ2-5; 9 nucleotides align to TRBD2. The CDR3 spells CASSKSGRFETQYF. In DNA form, the CDR3 reads TGTGCCAGCAGTAAGAGCGGGAGGTTCGAGACCCAGTACTTC.